Listed here are 13 T cell receptor beta chains from one sample, sequenced in a study of T cell repertoires in cytomegalovirus infection. TCRdb fed the reads into MiXCR, producing one record per CDR3 protein. The sample has fewer than 1,000,000 distinct CDR3 sequences, around 29% seen once; the top ten hold over 12%. No antigen has been assigned to these receptors. The material was cultured CD8+ T cells from PBMCs, obtained from culture after CMV antigen stimulation. Receptor source: a human donor in good health (CMV status not recorded). Some clones in this sample may be carry-over from other donors' samples.

This chain uses TRBV4-1 with TRBJ2-7; D remains ambiguous. This CDR3 has 16 residues. Germline CDR1 reads MGHRA; CDR2 reads YSYEKL. V was shortened by 0 bases and J by 0 bases, with 12 bases between the two germline ends. The CDR3 protein is CASSQDIIPVSYEQYF. The CDR3 DNA reads TGCGCCAGCAGCCAAGATATTATTCCAGTCTCCTACGAGCAGTACTTC.

The chain combines TRBV5-3 with TRBJ2-7; D may be TRBD1 (5 bases). TRBV5-3 is an open reading frame, and its role is uncertain. The ends were cut back, 8 bases at V and 3 bases at J, with 18 bases in the middle. The CDR3 covers 14 residues. Here the CDR3 reads CASSVGQGIYEQYF. CDR3 coding DNA: TGTGCCAGCAGCGTTGGCCAGGGAATCTACGAGCAGTACTTC.

CDR3 sequence: CASSEGWGDQPQHF. The DNA of the CDR3 is TGTGCCAGCAGTGAGGGGTGGGGCGATCAGCCCCAGCATTTT. The V gene is TRBV6-1, the J gene TRBJ1-5; D might be TRBD1 (5 bases). The V and J ends lost 3 bases and 5 bases respectively, with 11 bases between them. The CDR3 is 14 amino acids. The germline CDR1 and CDR2 sequences are MNHNS and SASEGT.

This chain connects TRBV6-5 to TRBJ2-1; D might be TRBD1 (7 bases). The CDR3 is 17 residues long. Trimming removed 6 bases at V and 4 bases at J, with 22 bases between. Germline V gives CDR1 MNHEY, CDR2 SVGAGI. This chain's CDR3 is CASSLTGTPYSYNEQFF. CDR3 in DNA: TGTGCCAGCAGCCTGACAGGGACTCCCTACTCTTACAATGAGCAGTTCTTC.

The V gene is TRBV5-6, the J gene TRBJ2-1, with 10 bases lining up with TRBD1. Germline values: CDR1 SGHDT, CDR2 YYEEEE. The CDR3 contains 15 residues. V lost 0 bases to trimming and J lost 8 bases; unmatched junction nucleotides: 5. The CDR3 loop reads CASSLGTGTGDEQFF. In DNA form, the CDR3 reads TGTGCCAGCAGCTTGGGGACCGGGACAGGGGATGAGCAGTTCTTC.

The chain combines TRBV12-5 with TRBJ1-4; possible D gene TRBD1, 5 bases. The CDR3 loop spans 14 amino acids. The ends were cut back, 7 bases at V and 0 bases at J, with 9 bases in the middle. Germline loops: CDR1 LGHNT, CDR2 FRNRAP. This chain's CDR3 is CASAGAATNEKLFF. The CDR3, as DNA: TGTGCTAGTGCCGGGGCAGCAACTAATGAAAAACTGTTTTTT.

This chain links TRBV10-3 with TRBJ1-1; D might be TRBD1 (5 bases). CDR1 and CDR2 from the germline V gene are ENHRY and SYGVKD. The CDR3 sequence is 14 residues long. The V end was cut by 7 bases, the J end by 1 base, with 13 bases between. CDR3 nucleotide sequence: TGTGCCATCACTGGTACAGGTGGGAACACTGAAGCTTTCTTT. This translates into CAITGTGGNTEAFF.

Notes on this clonotype: Relative to the germline gene, one junction end is altered; a read error may explain this. The chain is built from TRBV7-6 and TRBJ2-3, with D possibly matching TRBD2 (5 bases). This CDR3 contains 13 residues. The V gene's germline CDR1 is SGHVS and CDR2 FNYEAQ. The CDR3 DNA follows: TGTGCTAGCAGCTCCCCGGACTCAGATACGCAGTATTTT. Residues: CASSSPDSDTQYF.

The rearrangement links TRBV24-1 to TRBJ2-1, with D perhaps TRBD2 (5 bases). Germline CDR1 reads KGHDR; CDR2 reads SFDVKD. Trimming removed 0 bases at V and 8 bases at J, with 13 bases between. The CDR3 extends over 15 amino acids. In DNA form, the CDR3 reads TGTGCCACCAGTGATTTGCGCCGGTCCGGGGATGAGCAGTTCTTC. It encodes CATSDLRRSGDEQFF.

This clonotype appeared once. V is TRBV3-1 and J is TRBJ2-1; 12 nucleotides line up with TRBD2. In germline, CDR1 is LGHDT, CDR2 YNNKEL (reference sequence). V lost 3 bases, J lost 9 bases, and 6 bases stayed unmatched. The CDR3 has 15 residues. This CDR3 is CASSHLAGGPVEQFF. CDR3 nucleotide sequence: TGTGCCAGCAGCCACCTAGCGGGGGGGCCCGTTGAGCAGTTCTTC.

This clonotype was detected only a few times. In nucleotides, the CDR3 is TGTGCCAGCAGTTACTTCCCGGGCGGCACTGAAGCTTTCTTT. It is translated as CASSYFPGGTEAFF. The chain couples TRBV6-5 to TRBJ1-1; D unresolved. The CDR3 has 14 residues. Per the germline V gene, CDR1 is MNHEY and CDR2 is SVGAGI. V dropped 1 base and J dropped 4 bases, with 10 bases sitting between them.

This clonotype was recorded many times. The J gene is TRBJ2-3, the V gene TRBV10-3; 7 positions agree with TRBD2. Germline CDR1 ENHRY, CDR2 SYGVKD. J gave up 1 base and V 6 bases, and 10 bases lay outside the gene matches. The CDR3 loop spans 16 amino acids. CDR3 amino acids: CAIRRRERGGTDTQYF. The CDR3 DNA follows: TGTGCCATCAGGAGGAGGGAGCGGGGAGGCACAGATACGCAGTATTTT.

In this sample, this clonotype turned up many times. This chain uses TRBV7-6 with TRBJ2-2; 9 bases are a match to TRBD1. Germline CDR1 is SGHVS and CDR2 is FNYEAQ. V lost 8 bases to trimming and J lost 4 bases; unmatched junction nucleotides: 2. The CDR3 totals 13 residues. The CDR3 DNA is TGTGCCAGCGGGACAGGGTCCACCGGGGAGCTGTTTTTT. It encodes CASGTGSTGELFF.